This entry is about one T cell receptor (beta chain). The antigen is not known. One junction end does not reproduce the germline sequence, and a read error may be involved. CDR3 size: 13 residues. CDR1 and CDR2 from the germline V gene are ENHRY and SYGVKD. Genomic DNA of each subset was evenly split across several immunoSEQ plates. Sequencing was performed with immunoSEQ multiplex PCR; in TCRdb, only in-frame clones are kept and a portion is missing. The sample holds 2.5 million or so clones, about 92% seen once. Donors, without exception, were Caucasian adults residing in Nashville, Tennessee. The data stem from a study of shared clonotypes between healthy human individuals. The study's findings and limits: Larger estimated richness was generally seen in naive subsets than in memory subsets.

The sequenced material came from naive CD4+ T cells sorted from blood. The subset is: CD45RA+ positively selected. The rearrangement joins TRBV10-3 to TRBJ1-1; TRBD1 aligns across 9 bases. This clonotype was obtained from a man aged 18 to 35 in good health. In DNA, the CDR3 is TGTGCCATCAGTGGCTTACAGGGGGCCCCCCTAGCATTT. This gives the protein CAISGLQGAPLAF.